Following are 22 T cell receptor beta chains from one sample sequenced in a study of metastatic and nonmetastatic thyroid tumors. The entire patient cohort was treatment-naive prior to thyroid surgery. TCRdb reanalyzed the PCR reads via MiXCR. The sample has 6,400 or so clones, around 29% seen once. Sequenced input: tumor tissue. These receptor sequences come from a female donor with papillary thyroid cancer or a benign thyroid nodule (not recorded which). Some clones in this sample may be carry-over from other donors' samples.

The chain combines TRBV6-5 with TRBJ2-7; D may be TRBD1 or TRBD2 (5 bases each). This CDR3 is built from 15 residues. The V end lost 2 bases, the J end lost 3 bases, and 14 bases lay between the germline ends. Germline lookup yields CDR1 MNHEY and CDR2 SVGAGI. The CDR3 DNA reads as TGTGCCAGCAGTTACCAGACCGGGACCATCTACGAGCAGTACTTC. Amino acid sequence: CASSYQTGTIYEQYF.

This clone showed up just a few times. The CDR3 coding sequence is TGTGCCAGCAGTGACTCTAAGTTTCGGGACAGGGGGCAAGAGACCCAGTACTTC. Its protein is CASSDSKFRDRGQETQYF. The chain carries TRBV6-4 and TRBJ2-5; 11 nucleotides match TRBD1. The V gene's germline CDR1 is MRHNA and CDR2 SNTAGT. V gave up 0 bases and J gave up 2 bases; unmatched junction bases: 8. CDR3 length: 18 residues.

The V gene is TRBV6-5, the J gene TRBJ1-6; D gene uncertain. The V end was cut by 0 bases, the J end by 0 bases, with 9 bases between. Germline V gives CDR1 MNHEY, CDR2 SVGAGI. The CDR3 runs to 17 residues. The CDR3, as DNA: TGTGCCAGCAGTTACTCGCCGGTTAGCTCCTATAATTCACCCCTCCACTTT. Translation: CASSYSPVSSYNSPLHF.

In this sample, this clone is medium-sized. This CDR3 reads CASRMDRPIYEQYF. CDR3 bases: TGTGCCAGCAGAATGGACCGCCCGATCTACGAGCAGTACTTC. The gene calls are TRBV28 and TRBJ2-7, with D unresolved. The CDR3 runs 14 residues. Trimming left V 6 bases short and J 3 bases short, with 15 bases between. Looked up from germline, CDR1 is MDHEN and CDR2 is SYDVKM.

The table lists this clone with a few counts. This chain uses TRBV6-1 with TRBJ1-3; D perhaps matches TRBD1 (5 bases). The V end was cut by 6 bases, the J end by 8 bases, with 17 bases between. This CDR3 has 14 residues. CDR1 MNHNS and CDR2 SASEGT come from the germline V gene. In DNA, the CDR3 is TGTGCCAGCAGACCCCGGGATGGGGGAGACACCATATATTTT. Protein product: CASRPRDGGDTIYF.

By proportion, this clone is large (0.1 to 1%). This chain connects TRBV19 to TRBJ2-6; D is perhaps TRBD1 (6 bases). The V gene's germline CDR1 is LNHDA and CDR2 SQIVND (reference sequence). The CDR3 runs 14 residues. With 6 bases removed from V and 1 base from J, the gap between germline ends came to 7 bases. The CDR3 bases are TGTGCCAGTAGAGACAGGTCTGGGGCCAACGTCCTGACTTTC. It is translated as CASRDRSGANVLTF.

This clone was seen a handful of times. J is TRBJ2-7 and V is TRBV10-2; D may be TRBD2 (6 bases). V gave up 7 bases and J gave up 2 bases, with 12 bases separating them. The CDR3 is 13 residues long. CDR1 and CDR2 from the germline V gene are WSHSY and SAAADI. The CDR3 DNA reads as TGCGCCAGCAATACCGGGACTCCCTACGAGCAGTACTTC. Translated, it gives CASNTGTPYEQYF.

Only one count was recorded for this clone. Written as DNA, the CDR3 is TGTGCCTGGGCCTACGGGACATCTGGAGAGACCCAGTACTTC. Translation: CAWAYGTSGETQYF. V and J are TRBV30 and TRBJ2-5; D perhaps matches TRBD1 (6 bases). V lost 5 bases to trimming and J lost 4 bases, with 17 bases between them. Germline CDR1 and CDR2: GTSNPN and SVGIG (reference sequence). The CDR3 is 14 residues long.

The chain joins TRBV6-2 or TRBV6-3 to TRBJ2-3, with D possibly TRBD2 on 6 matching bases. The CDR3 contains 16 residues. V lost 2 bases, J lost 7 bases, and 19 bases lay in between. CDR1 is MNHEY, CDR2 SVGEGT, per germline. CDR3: CASSYPSGSEGNTQYF. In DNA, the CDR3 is TGTGCCAGCAGTTACCCCTCCGGGAGTGAAGGGAATACGCAGTATTTT.

CDR3 sequence: CASTLGRRGQETQYF. Here the CDR3 DNA reads TGTGCCAGCACCCTCGGGAGGCGGGGACAAGAGACCCAGTACTTC. This chain links TRBV6-1 with TRBJ2-5; 7 positions match TRBD2. Germline CDR1 MNHNS, CDR2 SASEGT. The ends lost 7 bases at V and 2 bases at J; junction bases unmatched: 10. CDR3 length equals 15 residues.

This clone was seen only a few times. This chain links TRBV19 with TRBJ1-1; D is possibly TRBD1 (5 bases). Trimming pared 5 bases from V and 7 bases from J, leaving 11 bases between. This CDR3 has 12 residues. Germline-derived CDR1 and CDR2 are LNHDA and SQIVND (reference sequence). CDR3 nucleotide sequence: TGTGCCAGTAGTGCACAGGCGAGTGAAGCTTTCTTT. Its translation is CASSAQASEAFF.

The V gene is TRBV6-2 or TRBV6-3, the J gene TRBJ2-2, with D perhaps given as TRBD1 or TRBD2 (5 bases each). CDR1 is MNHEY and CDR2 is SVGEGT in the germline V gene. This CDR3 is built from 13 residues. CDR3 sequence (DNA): TGTGCTAGCCATAGGGACGGAACCGGGGAGCTGTTTTTT. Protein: CASHRDGTGELFF.

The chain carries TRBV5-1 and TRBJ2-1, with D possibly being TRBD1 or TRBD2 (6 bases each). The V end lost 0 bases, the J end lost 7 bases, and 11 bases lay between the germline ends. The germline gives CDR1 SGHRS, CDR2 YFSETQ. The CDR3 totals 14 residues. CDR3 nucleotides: TGCGCCAGCAGCTTGGGGGGGGCTGAGAATGAGCAGTTCTTC. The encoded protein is CASSLGGAENEQFF.

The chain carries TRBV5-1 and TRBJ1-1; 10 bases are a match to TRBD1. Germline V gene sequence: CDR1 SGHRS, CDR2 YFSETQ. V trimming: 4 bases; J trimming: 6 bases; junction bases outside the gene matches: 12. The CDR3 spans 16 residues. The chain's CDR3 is CASSLETGGRKAEAFF. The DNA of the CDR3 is TGCGCCAGCAGCCTGGAGACAGGGGGCAGGAAGGCTGAAGCTTTCTTT.

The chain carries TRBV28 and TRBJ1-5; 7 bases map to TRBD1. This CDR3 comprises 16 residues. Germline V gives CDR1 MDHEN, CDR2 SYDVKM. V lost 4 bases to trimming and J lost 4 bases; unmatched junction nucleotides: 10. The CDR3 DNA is TGTGCCAGCAGTTCGCACCGGACAGGTTTGAATCAGCCCCAGCATTTT. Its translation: CASSSHRTGLNQPQHF.

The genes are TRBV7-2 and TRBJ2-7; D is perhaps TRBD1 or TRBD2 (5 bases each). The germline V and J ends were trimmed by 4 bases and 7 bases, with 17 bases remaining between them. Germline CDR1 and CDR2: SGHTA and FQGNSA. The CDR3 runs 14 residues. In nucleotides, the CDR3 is TGTGCCAGCAGCTCAGGGACCTCCTTCGGGGAGCAGTACTTC. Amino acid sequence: CASSSGTSFGEQYF.

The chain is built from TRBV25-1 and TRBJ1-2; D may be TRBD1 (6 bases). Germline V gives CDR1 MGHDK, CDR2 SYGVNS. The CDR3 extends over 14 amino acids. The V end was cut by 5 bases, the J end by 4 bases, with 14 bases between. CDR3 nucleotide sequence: TGTGCCAGCAGTCAGGGGTGGGGCTCCTATGGCTACACCTTC. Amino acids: CASSQGWGSYGYTF.

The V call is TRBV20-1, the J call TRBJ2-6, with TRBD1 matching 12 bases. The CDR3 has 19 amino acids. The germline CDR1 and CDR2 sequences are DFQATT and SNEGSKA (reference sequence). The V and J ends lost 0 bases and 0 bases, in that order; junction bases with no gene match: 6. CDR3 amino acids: CSARDRGTGGLSGANVLTF. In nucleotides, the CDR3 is TGCAGTGCTAGAGATCGAGGGACAGGGGGCCTCTCTGGGGCCAACGTCCTGACTTTC.

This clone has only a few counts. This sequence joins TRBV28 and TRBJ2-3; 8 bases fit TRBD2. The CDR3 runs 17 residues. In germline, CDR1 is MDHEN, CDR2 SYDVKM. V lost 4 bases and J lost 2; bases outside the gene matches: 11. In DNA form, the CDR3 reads TGTGCCAGCAGTTCCTGGGGAGTAGCGGGAAACACAGATACGCAGTATTTT. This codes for CASSSWGVAGNTDTQYF.

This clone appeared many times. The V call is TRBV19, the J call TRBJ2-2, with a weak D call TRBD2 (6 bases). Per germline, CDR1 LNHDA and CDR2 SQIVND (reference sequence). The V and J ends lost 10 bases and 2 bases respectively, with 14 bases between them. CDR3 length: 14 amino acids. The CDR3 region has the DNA TGTGCCACCACCCCGGACTATAACACCGGGGAGCTGTTTTTT. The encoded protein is CATTPDYNTGELFF.

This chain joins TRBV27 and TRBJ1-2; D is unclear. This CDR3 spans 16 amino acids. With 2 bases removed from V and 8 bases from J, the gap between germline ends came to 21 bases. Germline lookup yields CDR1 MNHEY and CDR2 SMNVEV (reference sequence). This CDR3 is CASSLSSGTPGGGYTF. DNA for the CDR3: TGTGCCAGCAGTTTAAGCTCGGGAACCCCAGGAGGCGGCTACACCTTC.

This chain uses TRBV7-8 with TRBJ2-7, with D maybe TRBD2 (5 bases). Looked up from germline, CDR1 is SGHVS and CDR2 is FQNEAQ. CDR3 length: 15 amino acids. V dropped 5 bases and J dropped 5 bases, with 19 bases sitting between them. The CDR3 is CASSDRSVGRDEQYF. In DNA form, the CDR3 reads TGTGCCAGCAGCGACCGCTCGGTTGGGAGAGACGAGCAGTACTTC.